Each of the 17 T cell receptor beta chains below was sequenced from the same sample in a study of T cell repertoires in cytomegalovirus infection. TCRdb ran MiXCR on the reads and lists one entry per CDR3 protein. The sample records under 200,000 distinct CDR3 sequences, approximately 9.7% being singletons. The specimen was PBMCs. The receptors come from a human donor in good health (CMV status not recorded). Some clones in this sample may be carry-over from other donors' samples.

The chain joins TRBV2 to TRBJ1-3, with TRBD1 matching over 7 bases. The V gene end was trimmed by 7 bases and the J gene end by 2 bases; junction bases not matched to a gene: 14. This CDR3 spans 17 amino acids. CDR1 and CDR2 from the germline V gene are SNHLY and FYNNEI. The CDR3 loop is CASIGIRGQQAGNTIYF. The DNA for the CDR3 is TGTGCCAGCATTGGTATTAGGGGACAGCAGGCTGGAAACACCATATATTTT.

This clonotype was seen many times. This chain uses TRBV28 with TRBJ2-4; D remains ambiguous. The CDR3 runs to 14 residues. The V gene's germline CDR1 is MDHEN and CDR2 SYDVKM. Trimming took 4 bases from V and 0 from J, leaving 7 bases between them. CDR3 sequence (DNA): TGTGCCAGCAGTTCGGTGTTAGCCAAAAACATTCAGTACTTC. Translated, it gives CASSSVLAKNIQYF.

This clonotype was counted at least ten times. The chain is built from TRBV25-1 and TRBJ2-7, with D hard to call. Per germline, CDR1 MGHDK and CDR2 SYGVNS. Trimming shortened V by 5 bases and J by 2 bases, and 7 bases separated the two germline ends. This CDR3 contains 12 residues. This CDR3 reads CASSNIPYEQYF. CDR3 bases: TGTGCCAGCAGTAACATTCCCTACGAGCAGTACTTC.

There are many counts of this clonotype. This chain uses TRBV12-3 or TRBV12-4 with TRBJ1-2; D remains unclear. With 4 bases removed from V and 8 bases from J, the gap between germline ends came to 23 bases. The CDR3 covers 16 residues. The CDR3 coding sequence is TGTGCCAGCAGTTCACCCCTCAGGCACCGGGCGTGGGGCTACACCTTC. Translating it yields CASSSPLRHRAWGYTF.

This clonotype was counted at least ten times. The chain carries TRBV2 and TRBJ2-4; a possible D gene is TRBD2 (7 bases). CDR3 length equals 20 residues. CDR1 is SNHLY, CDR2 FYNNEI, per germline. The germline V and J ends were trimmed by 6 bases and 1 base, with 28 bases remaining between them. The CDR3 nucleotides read TGTGCCAGCAGCGGTGGGACACCCCTAGCGGCCCAGTTGGCCAAAAACATTCAGTACTTC. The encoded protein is CASSGGTPLAAQLAKNIQYF.

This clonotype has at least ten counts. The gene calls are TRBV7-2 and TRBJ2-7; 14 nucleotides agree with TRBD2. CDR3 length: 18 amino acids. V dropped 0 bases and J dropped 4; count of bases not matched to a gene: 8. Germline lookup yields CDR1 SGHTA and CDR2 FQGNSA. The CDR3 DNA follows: TGTGCCAGCAGCTTAGCCACCGGGACTAGCGGGAGTATTTACGAGCAGTACTTC. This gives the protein CASSLATGTSGSIYEQYF.

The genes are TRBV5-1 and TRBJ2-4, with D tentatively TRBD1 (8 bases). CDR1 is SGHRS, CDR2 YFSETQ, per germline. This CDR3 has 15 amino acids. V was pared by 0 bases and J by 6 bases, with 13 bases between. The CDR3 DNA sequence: TGCGCCAGCAGCTTGGAGACAGGGGAGGGAAACATTCAGTACTTC. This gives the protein CASSLETGEGNIQYF.

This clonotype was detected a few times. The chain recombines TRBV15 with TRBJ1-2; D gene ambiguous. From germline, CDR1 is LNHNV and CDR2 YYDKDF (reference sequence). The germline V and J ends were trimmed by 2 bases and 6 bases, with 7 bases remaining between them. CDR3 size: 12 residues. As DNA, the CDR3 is TGTGCCACCAGCAGATACGTGGATGGCTACACCTTC. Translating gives CATSRYVDGYTF.

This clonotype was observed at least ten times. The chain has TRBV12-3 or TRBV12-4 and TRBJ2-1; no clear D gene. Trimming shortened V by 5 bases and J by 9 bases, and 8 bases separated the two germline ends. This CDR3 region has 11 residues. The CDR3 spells CASSLGIEQFF. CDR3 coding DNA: TGTGCCAGCAGTCTTGGCATTGAGCAGTTCTTC.

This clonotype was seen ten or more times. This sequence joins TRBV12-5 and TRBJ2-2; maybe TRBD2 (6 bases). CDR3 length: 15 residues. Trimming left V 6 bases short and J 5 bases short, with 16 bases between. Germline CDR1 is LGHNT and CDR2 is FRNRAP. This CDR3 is CASGLADPRTGELFF. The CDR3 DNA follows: TGTGCTAGTGGCTTAGCGGACCCCCGGACCGGGGAGCTGTTTTTT.

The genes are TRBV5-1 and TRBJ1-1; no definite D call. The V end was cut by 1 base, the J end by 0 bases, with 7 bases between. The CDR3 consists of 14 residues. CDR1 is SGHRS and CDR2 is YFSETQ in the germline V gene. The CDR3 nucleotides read TGCGCCAGCAGCTTGAACAGCATGAACACTGAAGCTTTCTTT. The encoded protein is CASSLNSMNTEAFF.

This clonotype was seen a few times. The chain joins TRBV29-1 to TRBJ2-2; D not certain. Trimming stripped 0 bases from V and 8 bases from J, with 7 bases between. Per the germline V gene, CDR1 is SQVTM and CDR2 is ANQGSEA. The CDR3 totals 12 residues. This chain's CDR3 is CSVEDRFGELFF. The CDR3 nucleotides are TGCAGCGTTGAAGATCGTTTTGGGGAGCTGTTTTTT.

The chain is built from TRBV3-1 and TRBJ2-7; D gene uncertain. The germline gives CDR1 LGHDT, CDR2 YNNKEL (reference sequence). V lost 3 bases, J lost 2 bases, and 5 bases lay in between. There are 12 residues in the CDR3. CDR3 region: CASSHVAYEQYF. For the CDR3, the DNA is TGTGCCAGCAGCCATGTTGCCTACGAGCAGTACTTC.

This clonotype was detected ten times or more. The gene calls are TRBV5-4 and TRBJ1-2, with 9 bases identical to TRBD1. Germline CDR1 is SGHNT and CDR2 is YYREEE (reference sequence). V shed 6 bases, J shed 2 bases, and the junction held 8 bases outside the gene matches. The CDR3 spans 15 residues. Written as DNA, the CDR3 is TGTGCCAGCACCAATCGTGGACAGGGGAACTATGGCTACACCTTC. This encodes CASTNRGQGNYGYTF.

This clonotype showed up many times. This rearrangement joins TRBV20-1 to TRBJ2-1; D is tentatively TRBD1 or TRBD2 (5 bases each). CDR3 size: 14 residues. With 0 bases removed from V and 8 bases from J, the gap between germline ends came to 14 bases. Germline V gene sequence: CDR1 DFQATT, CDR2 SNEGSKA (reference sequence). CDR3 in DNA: TGCAGTGCTAGAGATTTGGGACGTTTCGATGAGCAGTTCTTC. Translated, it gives CSARDLGRFDEQFF.

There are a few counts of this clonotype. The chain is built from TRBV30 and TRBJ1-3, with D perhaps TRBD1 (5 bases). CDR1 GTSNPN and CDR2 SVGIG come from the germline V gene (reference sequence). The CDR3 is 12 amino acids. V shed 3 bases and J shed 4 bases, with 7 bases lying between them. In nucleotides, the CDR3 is TGTGCCTGGAGAGAGGGGGGAAACACCATATATTTT. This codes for CAWREGGNTIYF.

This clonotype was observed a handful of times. The CDR3 DNA is TGTGCCAGCAGCCACCGGGCCGGCAGACACAATGAGCAGTTCTTC. The encoded protein is CASSHRAGRHNEQFF. This rearrangement joins TRBV28 to TRBJ2-1; D is undetermined. The length of the CDR3 is 15 residues. The germline gives CDR1 MDHEN, CDR2 SYDVKM. The V end lost 6 bases, the J end lost 5 bases, and 17 bases lay between the germline ends.